Ten or more counts support the clone carrying this T cell receptor (beta chain). As yet, its antigen is unknown. This sample was included in a study of T cells in Graves' hyperthyroidism and ophthalmopathy. Study-wide findings and caveats: Stable hyperthyroidism was separated from ophthalmopathy by a model based on 13 V-J features. Model-based prediction identified ophthalmopathy a median about 7 months prior to its onset.

TCR beta CDR3 regions were amplified from RNA. HTBI primers drove first-round RT-PCR of the TCR CDR3. TCRdb analysed the multiplex PCR reads with MiXCR anew, one entry per CDR3 protein. Of about 690,000 distinct CDR3 sequences listed, around 16% are singletons. There are 16 residues in the CDR3. Trimming shortened V by 1 base and J by 2 bases, and 15 bases separated the two germline ends. Germline V gene sequence: CDR1 SGHAT, CDR2 FQNNGV. Based on clinical symptoms, serum thyroxine and TRAb, thyroid ultrasound and orbital computed tomography, diagnoses were reached. The authors took PBMCs from roughly 9.5 ml fresh peripheral blood.

This chain connects TRBV11-2 to TRBJ2-7; D remains ambiguous. The source is a man over 45 with Graves' hyperthyroidism. The sample comprised blood. The CDR3, as DNA: TGTGCCAGCAGCTTAGTTGGCCAGGAATATACCTACGAGCAGTACTTC. Encoded protein: CASSLVGQEYTYEQYF.